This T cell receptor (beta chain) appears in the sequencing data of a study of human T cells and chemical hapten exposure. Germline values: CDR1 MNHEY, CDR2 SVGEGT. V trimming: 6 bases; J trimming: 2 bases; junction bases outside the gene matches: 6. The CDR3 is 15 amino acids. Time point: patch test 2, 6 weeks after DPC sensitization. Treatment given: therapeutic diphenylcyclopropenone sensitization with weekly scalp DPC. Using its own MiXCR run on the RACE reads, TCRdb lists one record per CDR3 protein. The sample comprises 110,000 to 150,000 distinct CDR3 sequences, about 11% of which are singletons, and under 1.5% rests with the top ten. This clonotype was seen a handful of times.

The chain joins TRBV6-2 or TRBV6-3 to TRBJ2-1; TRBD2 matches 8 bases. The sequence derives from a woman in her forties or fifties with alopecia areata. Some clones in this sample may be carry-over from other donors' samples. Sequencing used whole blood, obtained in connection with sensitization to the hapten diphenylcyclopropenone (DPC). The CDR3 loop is CASRQTGGPYNEQFF. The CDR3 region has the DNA TGTGCCAGCAGACAAACGGGAGGGCCCTACAATGAGCAGTTCTTC.